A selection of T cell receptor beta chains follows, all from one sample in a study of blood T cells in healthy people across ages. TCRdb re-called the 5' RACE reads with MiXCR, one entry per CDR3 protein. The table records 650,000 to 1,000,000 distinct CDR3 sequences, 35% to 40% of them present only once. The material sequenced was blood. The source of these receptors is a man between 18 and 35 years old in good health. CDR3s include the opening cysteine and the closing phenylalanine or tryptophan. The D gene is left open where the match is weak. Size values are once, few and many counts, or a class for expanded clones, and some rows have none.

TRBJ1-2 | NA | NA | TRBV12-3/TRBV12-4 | CASSLKHGGGFTF | TGTGCCAGCAGTTTAAAACACGGGGGCGGCTTCACCTTC
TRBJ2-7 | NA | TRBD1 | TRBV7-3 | CASSLDRVTYNEQYF | TGTGCCAGCAGCCTTGACAGGGTCACATACAATGAGCAGTACTTC
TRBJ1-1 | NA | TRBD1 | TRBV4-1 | CASSRGQGVRSTEAFF | TGCGCCAGCAGCCGAGGACAGGGGGTAAGGAGCACTGAAGCTTTCTTT
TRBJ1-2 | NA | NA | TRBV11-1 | CASSAPGASNYGYTF | TGTGCCAGCAGCGCGCCGGGAGCATCAAACTATGGCTACACCTTC
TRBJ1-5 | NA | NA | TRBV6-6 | CASRSHRDMVNQPQHF | TGTGCCAGCAGGTCACACCGGGACATGGTGAATCAGCCCCAGCATTTT
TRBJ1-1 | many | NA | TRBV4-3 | CASSQTGNTEAFF | TGCGCCAGCAGCCAGACAGGGAACACTGAAGCTTTCTTT
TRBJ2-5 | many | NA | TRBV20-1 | CSASRTAQETQYF | TGCAGTGCTAGTCGGACAGCCCAAGAGACCCAGTACTTC
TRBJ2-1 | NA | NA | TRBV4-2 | CASSQESGLDEQFF | TGTGCCAGCAGCCAAGAGTCGGGACTCGATGAGCAGTTCTTC
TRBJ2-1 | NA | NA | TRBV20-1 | CSARKAGSHEQFF | TGCAGTGCTAGAAAGGCAGGGTCCCATGAGCAGTTCTTC
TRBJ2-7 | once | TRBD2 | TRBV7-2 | CASRTSGGIYEQYF | TGTGCCAGCAGAACTAGCGGGGGTATATACGAGCAGTACTTC
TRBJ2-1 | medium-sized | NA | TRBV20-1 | CSARDLEEEQFF | TGCAGTGCTAGAGATCTAGAGGAAGAGCAGTTCTTC
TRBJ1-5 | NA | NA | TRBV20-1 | CSARPPANSNQPQHF | TGCAGTGCTAGACCCCCGGCCAATAGCAATCAGCCCCAGCATTTT
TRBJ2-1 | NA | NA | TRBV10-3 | CAISPRAPYNEQFF | TGTGCCATCAGTCCCCGGGCGCCATACAATGAGCAGTTCTTC
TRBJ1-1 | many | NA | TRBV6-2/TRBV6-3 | CASSYGSTEAFF | TGTGCCAGCAGTTACGGGAGCACTGAAGCTTTCTTT
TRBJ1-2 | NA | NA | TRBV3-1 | CASSHSPATNYGYTF | TGTGCCAGCAGCCATTCTCCGGCGACTAACTATGGCTACACCTTC
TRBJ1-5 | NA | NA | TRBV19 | CASGRGGTTPNQPQHF | TGTGCCAGTGGCCGAGGGGGGACCACTCCCAATCAGCCCCAGCATTTT
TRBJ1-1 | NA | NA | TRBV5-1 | CASSLGAEIYEAFF | TGCGCCAGCAGCTTGGGGGCCGAGATTTACGAAGCTTTCTTT
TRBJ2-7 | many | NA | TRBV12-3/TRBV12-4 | CASSLGGGDYEQYF | TGTGCCAGCAGTTTAGGAGGGGGGGACTACGAGCAGTACTTC
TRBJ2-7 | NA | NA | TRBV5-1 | CASSWTTGCTEQYF | TGCGCCAGCAGCTGGACGACGGGCTGCACTGAGCAGTACTTC
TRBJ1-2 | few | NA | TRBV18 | CASSPAGRGGYTF | TGTGCCAGCTCACCAGCGGGACGGGGGGGCTACACCTTC
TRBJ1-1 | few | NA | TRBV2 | CASSEKRRNTEAFF | TGTGCCAGCAGTGAAAAAAGGAGAAACACTGAAGCTTTCTTT
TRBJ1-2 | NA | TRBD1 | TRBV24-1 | CATSDTTGANYGYTF | TGTGCCACCAGTGACACGACAGGGGCTAACTATGGCTACACCTTC
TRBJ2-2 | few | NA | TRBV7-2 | CASSTRRQPTGELFF | TGTGCCAGCAGCACGAGGAGACAGCCAACCGGGGAGCTGTTTTTT
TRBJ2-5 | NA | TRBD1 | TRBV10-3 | CAITGTGSNEQYF | TGTGCCATCACCGGGACAGGTAGTAATGAGCAGTACTTC
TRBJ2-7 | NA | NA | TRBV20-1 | CSARGGTRDQYF | TGCAGTGCTAGGGGCGGGACACGGGACCAGTACTTC
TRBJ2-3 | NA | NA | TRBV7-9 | CAGSLKETSTDTQYF | TGTGCCGGCAGCTTGAAGGAAACTAGCACAGATACGCAGTATTTT
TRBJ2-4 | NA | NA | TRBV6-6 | CATEAGRSNIRYF | TGTGCCACGGAGGCGGGGAGAAGCAACATTCGGTACTTC
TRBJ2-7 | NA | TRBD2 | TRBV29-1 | CSVGPSGYNEQYF | TGCAGCGTTGGTCCTAGCGGGTACAATGAGCAGTACTTC